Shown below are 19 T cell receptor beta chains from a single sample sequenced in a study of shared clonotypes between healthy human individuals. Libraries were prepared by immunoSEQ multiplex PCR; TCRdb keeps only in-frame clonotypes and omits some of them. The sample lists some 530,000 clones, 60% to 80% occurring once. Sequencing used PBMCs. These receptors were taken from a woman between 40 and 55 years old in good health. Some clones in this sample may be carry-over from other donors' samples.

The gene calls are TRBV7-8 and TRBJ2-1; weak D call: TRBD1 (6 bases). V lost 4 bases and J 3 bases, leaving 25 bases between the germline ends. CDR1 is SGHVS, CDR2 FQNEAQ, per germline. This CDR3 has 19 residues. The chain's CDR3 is CASSSLGGVARRNYNEQFF. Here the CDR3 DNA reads TGTGCCAGCAGCTCCCTAGGGGGAGTAGCGCGACGAAACTACAATGAGCAGTTCTTC.

CDR3 sequence: CASSSPSTGPNTGELFF. The DNA for the CDR3 is TGTGCCAGCAGCTCACCATCGACAGGGCCGAACACCGGGGAGCTGTTTTTT. This chain connects TRBV7-3 to TRBJ2-2; 7 positions agree with TRBD1. V gave up 4 bases and J gave up 0 bases; unmatched junction bases: 8. In germline, CDR1 is SGHTA, CDR2 FQGTGA. This CDR3 contains 17 residues. The full variable domain, its missing parts supplied by reference TRBV7-3 and TRBJ2-2, is GAGVSQTPSNKVTEKGKYVELRCDPISGHTALYWYRQSLGQGPEFLIYFQGTGAADDSGLPNDRFFAVRPEGSVSTLKIQRTERGDSAVYLCASSSPSTGPNTGELFFGEGSRLTVL.

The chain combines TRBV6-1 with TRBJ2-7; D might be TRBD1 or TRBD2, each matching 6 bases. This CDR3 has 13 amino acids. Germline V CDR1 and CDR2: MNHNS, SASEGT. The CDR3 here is CAAGGRGTYEQYF. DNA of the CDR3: TGTGCAGCGGGTGGCAGGGGAACTTACGAGCAGTACTTC.

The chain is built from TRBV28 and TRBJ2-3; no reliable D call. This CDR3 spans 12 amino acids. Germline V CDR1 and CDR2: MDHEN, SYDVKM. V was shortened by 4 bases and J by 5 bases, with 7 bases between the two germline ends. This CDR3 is CASSSPLDTQYF. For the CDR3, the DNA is TGTGCCAGCAGTTCCCCCTTAGATACGCAGTATTTT. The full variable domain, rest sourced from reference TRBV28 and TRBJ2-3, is DVKVTQSSRYLVKRTGEKVFLECVQDMDHENMFWYRQDPGLGLRLIYFSYDVKMKEKGDIPEGYSVSREKKERFSLILESASTNQTSMYLCASSSPLDTQYFGPGTRLTVL.

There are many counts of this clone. The CDR3 coding sequence is TGCGCCAGCAGAGTCGGCGAGCACAATGAGCAGTTCTTC. Translated: CASRVGEHNEQFF. The rearrangement links TRBV5-1 to TRBJ2-1; no definite D call. CDR3 length equals 13 residues. Per germline, CDR1 SGHRS and CDR2 YFSETQ. V lost 5 bases, J lost 5 bases, and 11 bases lay in between. The variable domain in full, completed from reference TRBV5-1 and TRBJ2-1, reads KAGVTQTPRYLIKTRGQQVTLSCSPISGHRSVSWYQQTPGQGLQFLFEYFSETQRNKGNFPGRFSGRQFSNSRSEMNVSTLELGDSALYLCASRVGEHNEQFFGPGTRLTVL.

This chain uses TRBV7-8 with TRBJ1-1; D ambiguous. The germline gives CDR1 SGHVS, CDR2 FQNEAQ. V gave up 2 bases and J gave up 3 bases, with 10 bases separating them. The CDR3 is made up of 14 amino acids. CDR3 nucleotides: TGTGCCAGCAGCTTATGGTTCAGGCACACTGAAGCTTTCTTT. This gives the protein CASSLWFRHTEAFF. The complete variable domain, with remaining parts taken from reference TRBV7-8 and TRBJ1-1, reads GAGVSQSPRYKVAKRGQDVALRCDPISGHVSLFWYQQALGQGPEFLTYFQNEAQLDKSGLPSDRFFAERPEGSVSTLKIQRTQQEDSAVYLCASSLWFRHTEAFFGQGTRLTVV.

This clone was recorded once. For the CDR3, the DNA is TGTGCCAGCAGTTTAATCCCGGGACTAGCGGTACCCTCCTACGAGCAGTACTTC. It yields the protein CASSLIPGLAVPSYEQYF. The chain uses TRBV28 and TRBJ2-7, with 11 bases matching TRBD2. V lost 2 bases and J lost 0; bases outside the gene matches: 9. CDR3 length equals 18 residues. Germline CDR1 is MDHEN and CDR2 is SYDVKM.

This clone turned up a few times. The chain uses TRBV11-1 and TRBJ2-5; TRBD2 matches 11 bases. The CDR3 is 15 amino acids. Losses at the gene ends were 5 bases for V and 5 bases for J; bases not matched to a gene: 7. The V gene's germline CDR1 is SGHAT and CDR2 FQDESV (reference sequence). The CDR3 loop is CASSRRRLAGETQYF. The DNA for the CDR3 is TGTGCCAGCAGCCGGCGAAGACTAGCGGGGGAGACCCAGTACTTC.

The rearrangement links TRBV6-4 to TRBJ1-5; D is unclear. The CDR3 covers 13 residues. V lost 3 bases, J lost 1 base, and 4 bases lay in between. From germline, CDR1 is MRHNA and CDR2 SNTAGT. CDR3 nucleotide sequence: TGTGCCAGCAGTGAAGGAAGCAATCAGCCCCAGCATTTT. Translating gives CASSEGSNQPQHF.

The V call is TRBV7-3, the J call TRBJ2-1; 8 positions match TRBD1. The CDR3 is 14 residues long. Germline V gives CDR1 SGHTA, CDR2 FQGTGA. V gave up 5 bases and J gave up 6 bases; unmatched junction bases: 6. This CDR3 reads CASSTTGAGNEQFF. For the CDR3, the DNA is TGTGCCAGCAGCACGACAGGGGCGGGCAATGAGCAGTTCTTC.

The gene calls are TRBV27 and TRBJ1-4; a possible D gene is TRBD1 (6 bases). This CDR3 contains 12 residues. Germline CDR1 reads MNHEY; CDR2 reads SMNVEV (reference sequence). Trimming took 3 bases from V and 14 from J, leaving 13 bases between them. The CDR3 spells CASSLGGGGLFF. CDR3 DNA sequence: TGTGCCAGCAGTTTGGGAGGGGGAGGGCTGTTTTTT.

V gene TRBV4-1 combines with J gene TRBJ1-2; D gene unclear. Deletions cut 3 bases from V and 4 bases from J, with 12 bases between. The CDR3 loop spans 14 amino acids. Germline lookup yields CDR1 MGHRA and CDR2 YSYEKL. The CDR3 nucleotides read TGCGCCAGCAGCCATAGGGCCCCAGCCTATGGCTACACCTTC. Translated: CASSHRAPAYGYTF.

CDR3 protein: CASSLGQFGYEQYF. CDR3 coding DNA: TGTGCCAGCAGCTTGGGACAGTTTGGCTACGAGCAGTACTTC. The rearrangement joins TRBV5-6 to TRBJ2-7; D possibly corresponds to TRBD1 (5 bases). The germline gives CDR1 SGHDT, CDR2 YYEEEE. The CDR3 is made up of 14 amino acids. The V end was cut by 0 bases, the J end by 3 bases, with 10 bases between.

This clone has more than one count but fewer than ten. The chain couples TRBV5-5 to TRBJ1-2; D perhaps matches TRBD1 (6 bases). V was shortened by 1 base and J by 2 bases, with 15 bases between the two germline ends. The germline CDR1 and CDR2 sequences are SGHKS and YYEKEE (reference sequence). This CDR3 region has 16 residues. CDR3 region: CASSLTLPGQNYGYTF. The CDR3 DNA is TGTGCCAGCAGCTTGACGCTACCCGGACAGAACTATGGCTACACCTTC.

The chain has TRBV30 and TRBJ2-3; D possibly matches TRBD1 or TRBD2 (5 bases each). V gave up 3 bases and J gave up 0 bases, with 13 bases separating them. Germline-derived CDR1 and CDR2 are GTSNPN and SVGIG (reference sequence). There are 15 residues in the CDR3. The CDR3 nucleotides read TGTGCCTGGAGCTTGGGGACGGCCAGCACAGATACGCAGTATTTT. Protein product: CAWSLGTASTDTQYF.

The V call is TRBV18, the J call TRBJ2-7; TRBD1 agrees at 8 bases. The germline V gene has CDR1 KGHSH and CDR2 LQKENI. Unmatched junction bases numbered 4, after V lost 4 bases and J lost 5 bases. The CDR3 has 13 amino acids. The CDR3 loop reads CASSRGQGDEQYF. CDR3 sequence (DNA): TGTGCCAGCTCACGCGGACAGGGAGACGAGCAGTACTTC.

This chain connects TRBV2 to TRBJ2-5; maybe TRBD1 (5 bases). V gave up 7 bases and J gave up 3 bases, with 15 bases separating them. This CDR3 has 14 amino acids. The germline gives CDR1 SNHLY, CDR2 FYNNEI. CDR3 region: CASTVQTAEETQYF. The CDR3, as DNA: TGTGCCAGCACCGTACAGACAGCCGAAGAGACCCAGTACTTC. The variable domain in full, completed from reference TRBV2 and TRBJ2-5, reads EPEVTQTPSHQVTQMGQEVILRCVPISNHLYFYWYRQILGQKVEFLVSFYNNEISEKSEIFDDQFSVERPDGSNFTLKIRSTKLEDSAMYFCASTVQTAEETQYFGPGTRLLVL.

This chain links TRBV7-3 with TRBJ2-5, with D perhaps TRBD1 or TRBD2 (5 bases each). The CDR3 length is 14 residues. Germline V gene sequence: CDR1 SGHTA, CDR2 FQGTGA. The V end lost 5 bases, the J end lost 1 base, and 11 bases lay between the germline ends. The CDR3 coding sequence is TGTGCCAGCAGCCCCGGGGCGAGCCAAGAGACCCAGTACTTC. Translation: CASSPGASQETQYF.

The CDR3 reads CAWNAGGEKLFF. Written as DNA, the CDR3 is TGTGCCTGGAATGCGGGCGGGGAAAAACTGTTTTTT. V is TRBV30 and J is TRBJ1-4; D is undetermined. CDR3 length: 12 residues. Trimming pared 4 bases from V and 8 bases from J, leaving 11 bases between. Germline lookup yields CDR1 GTSNPN and CDR2 SVGIG (reference sequence).